The 25 T cell receptor beta chains presented below share a single source sample, sequenced in a study of T cells in localized non-small cell lung cancer. Clones were read by immunoSEQ multiplex PCR, and TCRdb kept only the in-frame ones, dropping some. The sample has 75,000 to 90,000 clones; approximately 85% are singletons. The sample consisted of peripheral blood, taken before any cancer treatment. These receptors came from a man between 40 and 69 years old with stage I lung adenocarcinoma.

The chain couples TRBV30 to TRBJ2-3; TRBD1 aligns across 11 bases. Germline assignment: CDR1 GTSNPN and CDR2 SVGIG (reference sequence). J lost 7 bases, V lost 3 bases, and 9 bases had no gene match. The CDR3 runs 15 residues. CDR3 sequence reads: CAWSSPDRGLYTQYF. The CDR3 bases are TGTGCCTGGAGCTCCCCGGACAGGGGGCTATATACGCAGTATTTT.

The V gene is TRBV5-1, the J gene TRBJ2-1; TRBD2 aligns across 9 bases. The CDR3 is made up of 16 amino acids. Germline CDR1 is SGHRS and CDR2 is YFSETQ. The V gene end was trimmed by 0 bases and the J gene end by 7 bases; junction bases not matched to a gene: 8. As DNA, the CDR3 is TGCGCCAGCAGCTTGGGACTAGCGGCCGGGTTGAATGAGCAGTTCTTC. Its protein is CASSLGLAAGLNEQFF.

The J gene is TRBJ1-5, the V gene TRBV30; no firm D call. Trimming left V 0 bases short and J 5 bases short, with 11 bases between. The CDR3 extends over 14 amino acids. Germline values: CDR1 GTSNPN, CDR2 SVGIG (reference sequence). CDR3 nucleotides: TGTGCCTGGAGTGTAGGGTCAGGATATCAGCCCCAGCATTTT. This codes for CAWSVGSGYQPQHF.

The chain employs TRBV15 and TRBJ2-1, with D maybe TRBD2 (6 bases). V gave up 1 base and J gave up 14 bases, with 15 bases separating them. The CDR3 extends over 13 amino acids. The V gene's germline CDR1 is LNHNV and CDR2 YYDKDF (reference sequence). In DNA, the CDR3 is TGTGCCACCAGCAGAGTGAGGGCCAGGGAGGAGTTCTTC. Amino acid sequence: CATSRVRAREEFF.

This clone was picked up a small number of times. The rearrangement uses TRBV7-9 and TRBJ1-1; D is ambiguous. The V and J ends lost 5 bases and 1 base respectively, with 11 bases between them. The germline gives CDR1 SEHNR, CDR2 FQNEAQ (reference sequence). The CDR3 sequence is 14 residues long. CDR3 in DNA: TGTGCCAGCAGCCGAGACACACAGAACACTGAAGCTTTCTTT. Amino acid sequence: CASSRDTQNTEAFF.

The chain recombines TRBV19 with TRBJ1-6, with 7 positions matching TRBD1. The CDR3 totals 18 residues. Germline V gene sequence: CDR1 LNHDA, CDR2 SQIVND (reference sequence). V shed 4 bases and J 8 bases; nucleotides not matched to a gene: 17. The CDR3 sequence is CASSTYDFLGTGDSPLHF. In DNA form, the CDR3 reads TGTGCCAGTAGTACCTACGACTTTCTGGGAACAGGGGATTCACCCCTCCACTTT.

This clone has more than one count but fewer than ten. Other DNA sequences in this sample translate to the same CDR3. The rearrangement joins TRBV6-5 to TRBJ2-7; 10 bases line up with TRBD1. Germline loops: CDR1 MNHEY, CDR2 SVGAGI. J lost 6 bases, V lost 5 bases, and 1 base had no gene match. This CDR3 is built from 12 residues. CDR3 sequence: CASSRTGGEQYF. CDR3 coding DNA: TGTGCCAGCAGTAGGACAGGGGGCGAGCAGTACTTC.

The J gene is TRBJ1-1, the V gene TRBV5-6; D is ambiguous. V lost 2 bases to trimming and J lost 3 bases, with 14 bases between them. The CDR3 is 15 amino acids. CDR1 and CDR2 from the germline V gene are SGHDT and YYEEEE. CDR3 sequence (DNA): TGTGCCAGCAGCTTCGTGAGTAGTTTGGACACTGAAGCTTTCTTT. Translation gives CASSFVSSLDTEAFF.

J is TRBJ1-2 and V is TRBV5-1, with a possible D match to TRBD1 (6 bases). Trimming took off 3 bases at V and 7 bases at J, with 13 bases between the two ends. The CDR3 contains 13 residues. Germline assignment: CDR1 SGHRS and CDR2 YFSETQ. The CDR3, as DNA: TGCGCCAGCAGCTCACCAGGGGAGGTTGGCTACACCTTC. Protein: CASSSPGEVGYTF.

The rearrangement uses TRBV2 and TRBJ2-7; D remains ambiguous. The germline CDR1 and CDR2 sequences are SNHLY and FYNNEI. V shed 4 bases and J shed 8 bases, with 12 bases lying between them. The CDR3 contains 12 residues. The CDR3 spells CASSVLPGQQYF. As DNA, the CDR3 is TGTGCCAGCAGTGTTCTCCCCGGCCAGCAGTACTTC.

Note on this clone: Other DNA sequences in this specimen translate into the identical CDR3. The V gene is TRBV5-4, the J gene TRBJ2-1; D perhaps matches TRBD2 (6 bases). The CDR3 extends over 15 amino acids. Trimming took 5 bases from V and 1 from J, leaving 13 bases between them. Germline assignment: CDR1 SGHNT and CDR2 YYREEE (reference sequence). CDR3 sequence: CASRAGLPSYNEQFF. The DNA of the CDR3 is TGTGCCAGCAGGGCTGGACTACCTTCCTACAATGAGCAGTTCTTC.

J is TRBJ2-7 and V is TRBV6-5, with TRBD1 matching over 7 bases. With V trimmed by 6 bases and J by 6 bases, 5 bases remained unmatched. Germline CDR1 MNHEY, CDR2 SVGAGI. The CDR3 has 12 amino acids. The CDR3 loop is CASSTGAGEQYF. Here the CDR3 DNA reads TGTGCCAGCAGCACAGGGGCAGGCGAGCAGTACTTC.

The chain joins TRBV6-1 to TRBJ1-1, with 7 bases fitting TRBD1. CDR3 size: 13 residues. V lost 5 bases and J lost 5; bases outside the gene matches: 5. Germline lookup yields CDR1 MNHNS and CDR2 SASEGT. CDR3 amino acids: CASSHRGDTEAFF. The CDR3 bases are TGTGCCAGCAGTCACAGGGGCGATACTGAAGCTTTCTTT.

CDR3 nucleotide sequence: TGCGCCAGCAGCTCGCTCGGGAGCTCCTACGAGCAGTACTTC. Translated, it gives CASSSLGSSYEQYF. V usage is TRBV5-1 and J usage is TRBJ2-7; TRBD2 might be the D (6 bases). Germline V lookup: CDR1 SGHRS, CDR2 YFSETQ. Trimming took 3 bases from V and 0 from J, leaving 10 bases between them. The length of the CDR3 is 14 residues.

The chain is built from TRBV5-4 and TRBJ2-1; no clear D. The V and J ends lost 0 bases and 0 bases respectively, with 10 bases between them. The CDR3 has 16 residues. The germline V gene encodes CDR1 SGHNT and CDR2 YYREEE (reference sequence). DNA for the CDR3: TGTGCCAGCAGCTTGGGCGGCAGGAGCTCCTACAATGAGCAGTTCTTC. Translating it yields CASSLGGRSSYNEQFF.

The gene calls are TRBV30 and TRBJ1-4; weak D call: TRBD1 (5 bases). The V gene's germline CDR1 is GTSNPN and CDR2 SVGIG (reference sequence). This CDR3 has 16 residues. V lost 4 bases and J 4 bases, leaving 19 bases between the germline ends. The CDR3 here is CAWTRQGGSLNEKLFF. Here the CDR3 DNA reads TGTGCCTGGACGAGGCAGGGCGGGAGCCTTAATGAAAAACTGTTTTTT.

About this clone itself: The junction differs from germline at one of its ends, possibly a read error. The chain links TRBV9 to TRBJ1-1; D remains unclear. There are 13 residues in the CDR3. CDR1 is SGDLS, CDR2 YYNGEE, per germline. The CDR3 DNA follows: TGTGCCGGCAGCGTCGCGGGGAACACTGAAGCTTTCTTT. Amino acids: CAGSVAGNTEAFF.

V and J are TRBV5-1 and TRBJ2-7; tentatively, D is TRBD2 (5 bases). Trimming pared 3 bases from V and 2 bases from J, leaving 12 bases between. The CDR3 runs to 14 residues. CDR1 is SGHRS and CDR2 is YFSETQ in the germline V gene. The CDR3 region is CASSSRGTAYEQYF. The CDR3 coding sequence is TGCGCCAGCAGCTCCCGGGGTACCGCCTACGAGCAGTACTTC.

This chain's CDR3 is CASSVLSGNTIYF. CDR3 in DNA: TGTGCCAGCAGTGTCCTCTCTGGAAACACCATATATTTT. The chain carries TRBV28 and TRBJ1-3; D is ambiguous. Germline CDR1 is MDHEN and CDR2 is SYDVKM. The ends were cut back, 5 bases at V and 0 bases at J, with 5 bases in the middle. This CDR3 is built from 13 residues.

CDR3 sequence reads: CASSAGGDTQYF. CDR3 in DNA: TGTGCCAGCAGTGCCGGTGGAGATACGCAGTATTTT. The gene calls are TRBV2 and TRBJ2-3; D gene ambiguous. The V gene lost 4 bases and the J gene lost 5 bases, with 7 bases spanning the gap. Germline V gives CDR1 SNHLY, CDR2 FYNNEI. The CDR3 extends over 12 amino acids.

J is TRBJ2-7 and V is TRBV19, with D tentatively TRBD2 (5 bases). CDR1 is LNHDA and CDR2 is SQIVND in the germline V gene (reference sequence). Trimming removed 3 bases at V and 0 bases at J, with 12 bases between. The CDR3 consists of 15 residues. The CDR3, as DNA: TGTGCCAGTAGTATTGCGGGCGGACCCTCCTACGAGCAGTACTTC. Residues: CASSIAGGPSYEQYF.

This CDR3 reads CAISEPELPLPSGDTDTQYF. CDR3 coding DNA: TGTGCCATCAGTGAGCCGGAACTCCCCCTCCCTAGCGGAGACACAGATACGCAGTATTTT. The genes are TRBV10-3 and TRBJ2-3; the match to TRBD2 covers 7 bases. The V and J ends lost 2 bases and 2 bases, in that order; junction bases with no gene match: 19. Germline CDR1 is ENHRY and CDR2 is SYGVKD. CDR3 size: 20 residues.

J is TRBJ1-1 and V is TRBV27; possible D gene TRBD1, 5 bases. Germline V gene data show CDR1 as MNHEY and CDR2 as SMNVEV (reference sequence). The CDR3 consists of 14 residues. Trimming shortened V by 6 bases and J by 5 bases, and 16 bases separated the two germline ends. CDR3 coding DNA: TGTGCCAGCAGCCCCCTCCAGGGCGGGACTGAAGCTTTCTTT. Translating it yields CASSPLQGGTEAFF.

This clone was counted only a few times. The V call is TRBV28, the J call TRBJ2-1; D might be TRBD1 or TRBD2, each matching 7 bases. CDR3 length: 20 amino acids. V lost 2 bases and J lost 5, with 28 bases in between. CDR1 and CDR2 (germline): MDHEN, SYDVKM. The DNA of the CDR3 is TGTGCCAGCAGTTTAATTGTTGGGGCGGGGGACAGCCACACTAACAATGAGCAGTTCTTC. Translating gives CASSLIVGAGDSHTNNEQFF.

The rearrangement joins TRBV5-1 to TRBJ2-6; D is undetermined. The V end lost 2 bases, the J end lost 2 bases, and 8 bases lay between the germline ends. The CDR3 is made up of 15 amino acids. The germline V gene encodes CDR1 SGHRS and CDR2 YFSETQ. CDR3 sequence reads: CASSFSGPGANVLTF. The CDR3 nucleotides are TGCGCCAGCAGCTTCTCCGGTCCTGGGGCCAACGTCCTGACTTTC.